This T cell receptor beta chain was captured in a study of human T cells and chemical hapten exposure (dated by TCRdb to the early 2020s). With regard to the full study: For sensitization, 2% DPC in acetone was applied to a roughly 2 cm by roughly 2 cm area of upper inner arm skin. Patients additionally received weekly therapeutic DPC doses to the scalp throughout the roughly 25-week study period. Patch testing was done on the upper back using Finn chambers containing 0.01% DPC, and results were scored after 6 days according to International Contact Dermatitis Research Group standards. Most of the patients in the cohort were female, and the cohort covered alopecia areata with under or over 50% scalp involvement, alopecia totalis and alopecia universalis. The libraries were sequenced as a pool, and the TCR yield per sample differed mostly because of small variations in library volumes within the pool. This study followed changes in the peripheral blood TCR repertoire in vivo during primary and secondary sensitization of alopecia patients to the hapten diphenylcyclopropenone (DPC). Patient blood was sampled pre-sensitization (week 0) and at 2, 6 and about 24 weeks after DPC sensitization. Roughly 30 alopecia patients gave blood for TCR sequencing at one to four time points (pre-sensitization, 2, 6 and 24 weeks). Paper-wide results and their limitations: The number of PT1 expanded TCRs positively correlated with patch test score, significant at thresholds 8, 16 and 32 but not 4. Expanded TCRs formed significantly more large CDR3 similarity clusters than pre-sensitization or healthy control sets, consistent with antigen-driven responses. Because every patient had alopecia, a presumed autoimmune disease, the patients' immune response might differ from that of healthy individuals. After repeated subsampling, changes were observed in the strength of the expansion versus patch-test correlation and in the threshold at which the correlation became significant. DPC sensitization did not change the number of TCRs with a frequency above 1 in 1000, and there was no evidence of changes in global repertoire structure.

Unmatched junction bases come to 11, with V trimmed by 4 bases and J by 4 bases. CDR1 SGHRS and CDR2 YFSETQ were looked up in the germline V gene. The CDR3 runs 15 residues from the cysteine to the phenylalanine. The DNA shown is the 45-base CDR3, in frame from base 1. Interpreted using the paper, the time point label stands for: pre-sensitization, week 0. The treatment or condition label for this specimen denotes: therapeutic diphenylcyclopropenone sensitization with weekly scalp DPC. Blood at each patch-test visit was drawn before the patch test was applied. To be eligible, patients had to be aged 18 to 70, diagnosed with alopecia and judged suitable for DPC therapy, while pregnant patients were excluded. Unfractionated whole blood was collected in Tempus Blood RNA tubes, and total RNA was extracted from that blood. The method behind the library was RACE. Sequencing used a NextSeq 500. During library preparation, unique molecular identifiers were attached to individual cDNA molecules so that TCRs could be counted in a quantitative, reproducible way. For every blood RNA sample, sequencing covered both the TCR alpha and TCR beta chains. The study's own analysis went as follows. Samples had a median of about 96,000 TCRs, with a range from roughly 23,224 to 700,000. The Decombinator software suite was used to annotate the V, J and CDR3 of the TCR reads. For PS versus PT1 abundance plots, all samples were subsampled to the same number of TCRs (28,000). TCRs were defined as expanded if absent before sensitization and observed at least eight times at the 2-week time point. TCRdb handled the public reads itself, with Q25 trimming in fastp and clone calling in MiXCR, and kept productive beta chains. Each entry merges the rows of one CDR3 protein and shows their most common DNA and genes. In this record, the V and J calls reflect TCRdb's handling and not the investigators' own analysis. This sample has approximately 370,000 distinct CDR3 sequences in its table, and around 5.5% of those were observed once. The ten largest account for less than 9% of the sample.

This clonotype was detected many times. Its antigen remains unidentified. Base qualities are not at hand, and no much larger clone is one base apart. This clonotype was sampled from a woman younger than 30 with alopecia areata. Some clones in this sample may be carry-over from other donors' samples. The sequence links TRBV5-1 to TRBJ2-7, with 7 bases aligning to TRBD1. The material was whole blood, obtained in connection with sensitization to the hapten diphenylcyclopropenone (DPC). The CDR3 region reads CASSPKAGTEYEQYF. The bases read TGCGCCAGCAGCCCAAAGGCCGGGACAGAATACGAGCAGTACTTC.